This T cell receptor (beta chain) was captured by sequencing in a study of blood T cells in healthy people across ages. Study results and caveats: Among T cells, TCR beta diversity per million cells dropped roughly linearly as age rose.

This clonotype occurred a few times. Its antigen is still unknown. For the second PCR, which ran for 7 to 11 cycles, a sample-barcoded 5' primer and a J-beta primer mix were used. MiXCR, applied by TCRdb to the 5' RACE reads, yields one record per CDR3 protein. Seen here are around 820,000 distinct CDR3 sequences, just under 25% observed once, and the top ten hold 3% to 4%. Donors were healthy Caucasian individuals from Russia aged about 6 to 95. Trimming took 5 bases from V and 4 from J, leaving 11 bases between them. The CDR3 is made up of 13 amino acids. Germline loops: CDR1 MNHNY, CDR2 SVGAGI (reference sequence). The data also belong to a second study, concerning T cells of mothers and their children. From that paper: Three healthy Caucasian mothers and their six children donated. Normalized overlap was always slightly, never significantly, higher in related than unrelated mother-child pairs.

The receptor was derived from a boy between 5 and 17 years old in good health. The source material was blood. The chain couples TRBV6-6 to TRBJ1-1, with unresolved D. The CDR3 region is CASSTLGGTEAFF. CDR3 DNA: TGTGCCAGCAGTACCCTTGGTGGCACTGAAGCTTTCTTT.